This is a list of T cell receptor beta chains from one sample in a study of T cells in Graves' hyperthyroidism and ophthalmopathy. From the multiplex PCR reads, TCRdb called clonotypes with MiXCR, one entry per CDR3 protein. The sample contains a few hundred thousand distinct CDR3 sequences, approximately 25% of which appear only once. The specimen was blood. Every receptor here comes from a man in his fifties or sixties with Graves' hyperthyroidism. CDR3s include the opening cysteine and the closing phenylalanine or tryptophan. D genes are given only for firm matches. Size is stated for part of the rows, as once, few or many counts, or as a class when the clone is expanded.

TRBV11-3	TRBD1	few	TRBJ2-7	TGTGCCAGCAGCTCGGGACAGGGCCCTTATATCTCCTACGAGCAGTACTTC	CASSSGQGPYISYEQYF
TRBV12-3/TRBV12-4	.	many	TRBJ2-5	TGTGCCAGCAGGATGACAGAGAAAGAGACCCAGTACTTC	CASRMTEKETQYF
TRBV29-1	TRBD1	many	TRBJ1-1	TGCAGCGTTGAAGAACAGGGGAGGAGAGCTTTCTTT	CSVEEQGRRAFF
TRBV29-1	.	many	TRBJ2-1	TGCAGCGTTGAAGGTATCAATGAGCAGTTCTTC	CSVEGINEQFF
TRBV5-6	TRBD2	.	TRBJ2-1	TGTGCCAGCAGCTTGTCCGGGACTAGCAGCAATGAGCAGTTCTTC	CASSLSGTSSNEQFF
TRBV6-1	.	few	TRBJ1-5	TGTGCCAGCAGTGAGCTCACTGGGGGGTTTCAGCCCCAGCATTTT	CASSELTGGFQPQHF
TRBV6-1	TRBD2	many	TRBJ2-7	TGTGCCAGCAGCCTTTCCAAACCGGGACTAGCGGGAGTCGAGCAGTACTTC	CASSLSKPGLAGVEQYF
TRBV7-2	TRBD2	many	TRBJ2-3	TGTGCCAGCAGCCCTCACTCTAGCGGGAGTAGAGATACGCAGTATTTT	CASSPHSSGSRDTQYF
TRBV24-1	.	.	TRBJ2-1	TGTGCCACCAGTGATCGGGACGCTGGCTCCTACAATGAGCAGTTCTTC	CATSDRDAGSYNEQFF
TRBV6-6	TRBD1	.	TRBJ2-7	TGTGCCAGCAGTTACCGAGGACAGGTAGGGGCCTACGAGCAGTACTTC	CASSYRGQVGAYEQYF
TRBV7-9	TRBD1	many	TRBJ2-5	TGTGCCAGCAGCCCTGGGGGGACAGGCTGGGAGACCCAGTACTTC	CASSPGGTGWETQYF
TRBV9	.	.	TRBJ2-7	TGTGCCAGCAGCCTACAACACTCTGGCGAGCAGTACTTC	CASSLQHSGEQYF
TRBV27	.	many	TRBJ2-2	TGTGCCAGCAAGCGGGACAGAGGCACCGGGGAGCTGTTTTTT	CASKRDRGTGELFF
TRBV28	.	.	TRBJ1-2	TGTGCCAGCAGTTCCCCCGGTAGAAATTACACCTTC	CASSSPGRNYTF
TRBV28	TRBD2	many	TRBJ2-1	TGTGCCAGCAGTTCCCACGCGGGCAAAAGCGGGGATCTTATTAATGAGCAGTTCTTC	CASSSHAGKSGDLINEQFF
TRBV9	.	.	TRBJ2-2	TGTGCCAGCAGCGTAGGTCTGGAGAGCACCGGGGAGCTGTTTTTT	CASSVGLESTGELFF
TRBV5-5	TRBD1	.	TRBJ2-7	TGTGCCAGCCGCCGGACAGGGGGCTACGAGCAGTACTTC	CASRRTGGYEQYF
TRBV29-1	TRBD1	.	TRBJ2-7	TGCAGCGTCTGGACAGGGGACGAGCAGTACTTC	CSVWTGDEQYF
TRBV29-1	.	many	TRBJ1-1	TGCAGCGTTACCTGGCTAGGACTCGCGATCACTGAAGCTTTCTTT	CSVTWLGLAITEAFF
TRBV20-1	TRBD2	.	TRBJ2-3	TGCAGTGCTAGTTCCGGGACTAGCGTCACAGATACGCAGTATTTT	CSASSGTSVTDTQYF
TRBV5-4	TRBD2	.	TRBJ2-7	TGTGCCAGCAGCATTGGGACTAGCGGGAACAACGAGCAGTACTTC	CASSIGTSGNNEQYF
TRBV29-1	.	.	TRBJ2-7	TGCAGCGTTGTGTGGGGCGAGCAGTACTTC	CSVVWGEQYF
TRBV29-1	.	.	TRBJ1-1	TGCAGCGTCCAGGCCAGGGAGTCGACTGAAGCTTTCTTT	CSVQARESTEAFF
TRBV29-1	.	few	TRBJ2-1	TGCAGCGTTGCCCCGAGGGGCAATGAGCAGTTCTTC	CSVAPRGNEQFF
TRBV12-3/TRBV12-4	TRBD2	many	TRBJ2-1	TGTGCCAGCAGCTACTTGGCTAGCGGGAAATCCTACAATGAGCAGTTCTTC	CASSYLASGKSYNEQFF
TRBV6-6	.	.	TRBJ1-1	TGTGCCAGCAGTTACTCAGCCGGGGGGCTAGCTGAAGCTTTCTTT	CASSYSAGGLAEAFF
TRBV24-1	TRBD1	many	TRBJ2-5	TGTGCCACCAGTGATTTTGGACTCTGGGGGACAGACCTCCAAGAGACCCAGTACTTC	CATSDFGLWGTDLQETQYF
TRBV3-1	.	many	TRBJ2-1	TGTGCCAGCAGCCAGGGGATGAGCTCCTACAATGAGCAGTTCTTC	CASSQGMSSYNEQFF
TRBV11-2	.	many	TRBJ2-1	TGTGCCAGCAGCTTAGACAGTGCCTACAATGAGCAGTTCTTC	CASSLDSAYNEQFF
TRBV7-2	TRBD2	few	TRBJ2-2	TGTGCCAGCAGGAGGATAGCGGGATTGGAGACCGGGGAGCTGTTTTTT	CASRRIAGLETGELFF
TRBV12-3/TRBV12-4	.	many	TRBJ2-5	TGTGCCAGCAGATCCGGGGACGTGTTGACCCAGTACTTC	CASRSGDVLTQYF
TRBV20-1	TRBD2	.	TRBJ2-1	TGCAGTGCTAGACCTACCGGGACTAGCGACTACAATGAGCAGTTCTTC	CSARPTGTSDYNEQFF
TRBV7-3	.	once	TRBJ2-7	TGTGCCAGCACGTCAGGGGACTACGAGCAGTACTTC	CASTSGDYEQYF
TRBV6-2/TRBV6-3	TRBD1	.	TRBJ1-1	TGTGCCAGCAGTTACCTCTCACAGGGGGGCACTGAAGCTTTCTTT	CASSYLSQGGTEAFF
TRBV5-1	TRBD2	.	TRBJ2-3	TGCGCCAGCAGCTTAGGAAAAGCGGGACCAAACACAGATACGCAGTATTTT	CASSLGKAGPNTDTQYF
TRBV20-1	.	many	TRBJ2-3	TGCAGTGCTAGAGCTCCCAGGACTACCGGCACAGATACGCAGTATTTT	CSARAPRTTGTDTQYF
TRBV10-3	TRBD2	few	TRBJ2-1	TGTGCCATCAGTGAGTCGACTCTGGGGCAGCGGGAGATAAATGAGCAGTTCTTC	CAISESTLGQREINEQFF
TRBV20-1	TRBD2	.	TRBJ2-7	TGCAGTGCTAGTGACGGGACTAGCGGGACCGCCGAGCAGTACTTC	CSASDGTSGTAEQYF
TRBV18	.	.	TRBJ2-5	TGTGCCAGCTCACCCGGGGGTATGCCGGAGACCCAGTACTTC	CASSPGGMPETQYF
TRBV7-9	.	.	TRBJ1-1	TGTGCCAGCAGCTTAGGGGGAGGATGGACTGAAGCTTTCTTT	CASSLGGGWTEAFF